The next 23 T cell receptor beta chains were all read from a single sample in a study of blood T cell repertoires in COVID-19. Sequencing was performed with immunoSEQ multiplex PCR; in TCRdb, only in-frame clones are kept and a portion is missing. The data show around 150,000 clones, more than 65% seen once. Sequenced input: peripheral blood. The receptors shown here come from a woman of 80 years or more with acute or convalescent COVID-19.

V and J are TRBV2 and TRBJ1-2; D not resolved. With 4 bases removed from V and 5 bases from J, the gap between germline ends came to 14 bases. Germline V gene data show CDR1 as SNHLY and CDR2 as FYNNEI. The CDR3 is made up of 14 amino acids. The CDR3 spells CASSVSAGYYGYTF. As DNA, the CDR3 is TGTGCCAGCAGTGTATCGGCAGGCTATTATGGCTACACCTTC.

This clone was seen a few times. CDR3 sequence: CATSRTGQDTGELFF. The CDR3 DNA is TGTGCCACCTCGAGGACAGGGCAGGACACCGGGGAGCTGTTTTTT. This chain connects TRBV11-2 to TRBJ2-2; the match to TRBD1 covers 8 bases. The CDR3 is made up of 15 amino acids. J gave up 3 bases and V 10 bases, and 10 bases lay outside the gene matches. The germline CDR1 and CDR2 sequences are SGHAT and FQNNGV. The whole variable domain, remainder taken from reference TRBV11-2 and TRBJ2-2, is EAGVAQSPRYKIIEKRQSVAFWCNPISGHATLYWYQQILGQGPKLLIQFQNNGVVDDSQLPKDRFSAERLKGVDSTLKIQPAKLEDSAVYLCATSRTGQDTGELFFGEGSRLTVL.

The chain uses TRBV28 and TRBJ2-1, with TRBD2 identical over 11 bases. The CDR3 is 15 amino acids. With 5 bases clipped from V and 2 bases from J, the junction kept 2 bases outside the gene matches. Germline-derived CDR1 and CDR2 are MDHEN and SYDVKM. The CDR3 region is CASSALAGAYNEQFF. The CDR3 DNA is TGTGCCAGCAGTGCACTAGCGGGAGCCTACAATGAGCAGTTCTTC.

This rearrangement joins TRBV30 to TRBJ1-5; 9 bases are a match to TRBD1. Losses at the gene ends were 2 bases for V and 1 base for J; bases not matched to a gene: 3. This CDR3 comprises 15 residues. CDR1 GTSNPN and CDR2 SVGIG come from the germline V gene (reference sequence). Written as DNA, the CDR3 is TGTGCCTGGAGTTCCGGACAGGGGAGCAATCAGCCCCAGCATTTT. Its protein product is CAWSSGQGSNQPQHF. The full variable domain, completed using reference TRBV30 and TRBJ1-5, is SQTIHQWPATLVQPVGSPLSLECTVEGTSNPNLYWYRQAAGRGLQLLFYSVGIGQISSEVPQNLSASRPQDRQFILSSKKLLLSDSGFYLCAWSSGQGSNQPQHFGDGTRLSIL.

The chain carries TRBV7-3 and TRBJ2-2; 10 positions match TRBD2. Germline V lookup: CDR1 SGHTA, CDR2 FQGTGA. The CDR3 covers 18 residues. V lost 2 bases to trimming and J lost 4 bases; unmatched junction nucleotides: 10. CDR3 sequence (DNA): TGTGCCAGCAGCTTAGTCCCTCGGAGCGGGAGGGGCACCGGGGAGCTGTTTTTT. It yields the protein CASSLVPRSGRGTGELFF.

The sample holds one count of this clone. CDR3 bases: TGTGCCAGCAGTGATGCGGACAGGGGCTATGGCTACACCTTC. Translation: CASSDADRGYGYTF. This chain uses TRBV6-1 with TRBJ1-2, with TRBD1 identical over 9 bases. With V trimmed by 3 bases and J by 4 bases, 3 bases remained unmatched. Germline loops: CDR1 MNHNS, CDR2 SASEGT. The CDR3 covers 14 residues.

V usage is TRBV29-1 and J usage is TRBJ2-4; a weak D match, TRBD2 (6 bases). V lost 6 bases, J lost 9 bases, and 12 bases lay in between. Germline V gives CDR1 SQVTM, CDR2 ANQGSEA. This CDR3 is built from 11 residues. The CDR3 DNA sequence: TGCAGCGTCTGGGCCGGGGGCATTCAGTACTTC. Translating it yields CSVWAGGIQYF.

The V call is TRBV9, the J call TRBJ1-2; 8 bases are a match to TRBD1. The CDR3 is made up of 15 amino acids. Looked up from germline, CDR1 is SGDLS and CDR2 is YYNGEE. V shed 2 bases and J 8 bases; nucleotides not matched to a gene: 11. For the CDR3, the DNA is TGTGCCAGCAGCGTCGGACAGGGCCTGGTTGGAGGCTACACCTTC. Translated: CASSVGQGLVGGYTF.

The chain has TRBV12-3 or TRBV12-4 and TRBJ1-4; TRBD1 matches 7 bases. The CDR3 runs 12 residues. The ends lost 5 bases at V and 10 bases at J; junction bases unmatched: 4. This chain's CDR3 is CASSPQGGKLFF. The CDR3 nucleotides are TGTGCCAGCAGTCCCCAGGGGGGAAAACTGTTTTTT.

The V gene is TRBV15, the J gene TRBJ1-3, with D possibly TRBD1 on 5 matching bases. CDR1 LNHNV and CDR2 YYDKDF come from the germline V gene (reference sequence). Trimming left V 3 bases short and J 4 bases short, with 16 bases between. The length of the CDR3 is 16 residues. CDR3 amino acids: CATSSYWGVTGNTIYF. In DNA, the CDR3 is TGTGCCACCAGCAGTTATTGGGGGGTGACGGGAAACACCATATATTTT.

This clone occurred once. J is TRBJ1-5 and V is TRBV3-1 (or the pseudogene TRBV3-2), with no clear D. CDR1 is LGHDT and CDR2 is YNNKEL in the germline V gene (reference sequence). There are 14 residues in the CDR3. The germline V and J ends were trimmed by 1 base and 0 bases, with 4 bases remaining between them. The CDR3 bases are TGTGCCAGCAGCCAAGGTTATAGCAATCAGCCCCAGCATTTT. Translation: CASSQGYSNQPQHF.

The gene calls are TRBV5-1 and TRBJ1-5; D uncertain. Germline V gene data show CDR1 as SGHRS and CDR2 as YFSETQ. V was shortened by 3 bases and J by 6 bases, with 16 bases between the two germline ends. The CDR3 is 15 residues long. The CDR3 loop reads CASSWTGGSGQPQHF. The CDR3 bases are TGCGCCAGCAGCTGGACGGGTGGGAGCGGTCAGCCCCAGCATTTT.

This chain joins TRBV7-2 and TRBJ2-7; 11 bases align to TRBD2. V shed 1 base and J 3 bases; nucleotides not matched to a gene: 5. CDR1 SGHTA and CDR2 FQGNSA come from the germline V gene. This CDR3 has 16 residues. The CDR3 nucleotides are TGTGCCAGCAGCTTAGGGGTACTAGCGGGGGTCTACGAGCAGTACTTC. Its translation is CASSLGVLAGVYEQYF.

This clone was seen a handful of times. The chain has TRBV5-6 and TRBJ1-3, with unresolved D. CDR1 is SGHDT and CDR2 is YYEEEE in the germline V gene. The V gene lost 0 bases and the J gene lost 1 base, with 11 bases spanning the gap. The CDR3 has 16 amino acids. CDR3 protein: CASSLARYLSGNTIYF. The CDR3 DNA reads as TGTGCCAGCAGCTTGGCCAGGTACCTATCTGGAAACACCATATATTTT.

The V call is TRBV12-3 or TRBV12-4, the J call TRBJ2-6; tentatively, D is TRBD1 (6 bases). V was shortened by 8 bases and J by 2 bases, with 7 bases between the two germline ends. The CDR3 has 13 amino acids. This chain's CDR3 is CASHRAGANVLTF. In DNA form, the CDR3 reads TGTGCCAGCCACAGGGCTGGGGCCAACGTCCTGACTTTC.

This chain connects TRBV3-1 (or the pseudogene TRBV3-2) to TRBJ1-1; no firm D call. V lost 1 base and J 1 base, leaving 10 bases between the germline ends. CDR3 length: 15 amino acids. Looked up from germline, CDR1 is LGHDT and CDR2 is YNNKEL (reference sequence). The CDR3 DNA sequence: TGTGCCAGCAGCCAAGTCTATTCCCGGAACACTGAAGCTTTCTTT. Translation: CASSQVYSRNTEAFF.

V usage is TRBV21-1 and J usage is TRBJ1-2; the table's D gene call, TRBD1, was not cross checked with the DNA. TRBV21-1 is tagged as a pseudogene. The CDR3 loop spans 16 amino acids. This CDR3 reads CASSKTPGTANYGYTF. The CDR3 DNA follows: TGTGCCAGCAGCAAAACCCCCGGGACAGCTAACTATGGCTACACCTTC.

J is TRBJ2-1 and V is TRBV2, with D maybe TRBD2 (7 bases). CDR3 length equals 16 residues. Germline V lookup: CDR1 SNHLY, CDR2 FYNNEI. The V gene lost 4 bases and the J gene lost 4 bases, with 17 bases spanning the gap. The CDR3, as DNA: TGTGCCAGCAGTGGAGTTGACCGGGGGGCTTACAATGAGCAGTTCTTC. Protein: CASSGVDRGAYNEQFF.

The sample holds a few counts of this clone. This rearrangement joins TRBV5-1 to TRBJ1-4; TRBD1 aligns across 8 bases. The CDR3 has 16 residues. CDR1 and CDR2 (germline): SGHRS, YFSETQ. V gave up 0 bases and J gave up 3 bases; unmatched junction bases: 4. The CDR3 region is CASSLGGTGPNEKLFF. CDR3 DNA: TGCGCCAGCAGCTTGGGGGGGACAGGCCCTAATGAAAAACTGTTTTTT.

The rearrangement links TRBV4-1 to TRBJ2-3; D may be TRBD2 (6 bases). The CDR3 runs to 15 residues. The germline V and J ends were trimmed by 4 bases and 0 bases, with 11 bases remaining between them. Germline CDR1 and CDR2: MGHRA and YSYEKL. DNA for the CDR3: TGCGCCAGCAGCCGTTTTGGGGGGAGCACAGATACGCAGTATTTT. Translated, it gives CASSRFGGSTDTQYF.

This clone was seen a handful of times. The V gene is TRBV3-1 (or the pseudogene TRBV3-2), the J gene TRBJ1-5; D is unresolved. The germline CDR1 and CDR2 sequences are LGHDT and YNNKEL (reference sequence). The CDR3 length is 14 residues. Trimming shortened V by 1 base and J by 9 bases, and 13 bases separated the two germline ends. CDR3 nucleotide sequence: TGTGCCAGCAGCCAAGGTGGGATTAGCGGGCCCCAGCATTTT. Translated: CASSQGGISGPQHF.

Only one count was recorded for this clone. This sequence joins TRBV5-1 and TRBJ2-5; 12 bases agree with TRBD2. V gave up 4 bases and J gave up 1 base; unmatched junction bases: 5. CDR1 is SGHRS and CDR2 is YFSETQ in the germline V gene. The CDR3 is made up of 16 amino acids. This CDR3 is CASSVTSGSPQETQYF. The CDR3, as DNA: TGCGCCAGCAGCGTGACTAGCGGGAGTCCCCAAGAGACCCAGTACTTC.

The rearrangement joins TRBV29-1 to TRBJ2-5, with 8 positions matching TRBD2. The CDR3 covers 15 residues. V lost 5 bases to trimming and J lost 0 bases; unmatched junction nucleotides: 8. Germline V lookup: CDR1 SQVTM, CDR2 ANQGSEA. The CDR3 sequence: CSVLWAGGDQETQYF. The CDR3 region has the DNA TGCAGCGTTCTGTGGGCCGGGGGGGACCAAGAGACCCAGTACTTC.